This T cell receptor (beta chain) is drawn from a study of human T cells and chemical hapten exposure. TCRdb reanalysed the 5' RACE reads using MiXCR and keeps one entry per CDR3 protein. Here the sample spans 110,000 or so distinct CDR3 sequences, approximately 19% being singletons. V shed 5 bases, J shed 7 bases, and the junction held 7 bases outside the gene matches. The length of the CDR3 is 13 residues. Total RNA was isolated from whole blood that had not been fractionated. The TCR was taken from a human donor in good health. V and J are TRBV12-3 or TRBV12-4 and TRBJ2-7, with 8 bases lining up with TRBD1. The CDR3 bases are TGTGCCAGCAGTCCGGACAGGGTGCGGGAGCAGTACTTC. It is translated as CASSPDRVREQYF.